The rows below give T cell receptor beta chains drawn from one sample of a study of blood T cell repertoires in COVID-19. The assay was immunoSEQ multiplex PCR, and TCRdb's table has in-frame clones only and misses some. The sample yields approximately 350,000 clones, 91% seen once. The sample was peripheral blood. These receptors were obtained from a young woman who had recovered from COVID-19. The CDR3 runs from the conserved cysteine through the conserved F or W. The D gene is left open where the match is weak. The size field is filled for only some rows; it gives once, few, many or a size class.

j_call v_call clone_size d_call cdr3_nt cdr3_aa
TRBJ2-1 TRBV6-2/TRBV6-3 . TRBD2 TGTGCCAGCAGTACCCGGGATAGCGGGAGCTACAATGAGCAGTTCTTC CASSTRDSGSYNEQFF
TRBJ1-1 TRBV7-2 . . TGTGCCAGCAGCTTAGCAGGGGACAAGAACACTGAAGCTTTCTTT CASSLAGDKNTEAFF
TRBJ2-3 TRBV9 . TRBD2 TGTGCCAGCAGCGTAGTTGGTAGCGTGAGCGGGAGAACAGATACGCAGTATTTT CASSVVGSVSGRTDTQYF
TRBJ2-2 TRBV3-1/TRBV3-2 once . TGTGCCAGCAGCTTATGGGAGCCAACCGGGGAGCTGTTTTTT CASSLWEPTGELFF
TRBJ1-3 TRBV7-9 . . TGTGCCAGCAGCTCCCCGGGCGGGGGTGGAAACACCATATATTTT CASSSPGGGGNTIYF
TRBJ2-1 TRBV5-1 . TRBD2 TGCGCCAGCAGCTCCTCTAAAGATAGCGGGAATCTTGATGAGCAGTTCTTC CASSSSKDSGNLDEQFF
TRBJ1-2 TRBV9 . . TGTGCCAGCAGCGTAGTAACAGGAGACTACTATGGCTACACCTTC CASSVVTGDYYGYTF
TRBJ2-1 TRBV4-3 once . TGCGCCAGCAGCCAAGGTGCGGGCGCCTACAATGAGCAGTTCTTC CASSQGAGAYNEQFF
TRBJ2-1 TRBV5-5 . TRBD2 TGTGCCAGCAGCCAGACTAGCGGGGCCTACAATGAGCAGTTCTTC CASSQTSGAYNEQFF
TRBJ1-2 TRBV24-1 once . TGTGCCACCAGTGATTCAGATAACTATGGCTACACCTTC CATSDSDNYGYTF
TRBJ1-5 TRBV5-1 few TRBD1 TGCGCCAGCAGCTCCGGGACAGGGGGCGGGAGCAATCAGCCCCAGCATTTT CASSSGTGGGSNQPQHF
TRBJ1-2 TRBV20-1 . . TGCAAGTTAGCAGGGGCTCAGGGCTACACCTTC CKLAGAQGYTF
TRBJ1-3 TRBV7-9 . TRBD1 TGTGCCAGCAGTTCCCCGGGACAGTCTTCTGGAAACACCATATATTTT CASSSPGQSSGNTIYF
TRBJ2-1 TRBV9 . TRBD2 TGTGCCAGCAGCACAACCGGGACTAGTGATGAGCAGTTCTTC CASSTTGTSDEQFF
TRBJ2-1 TRBV7-6 . TRBD2 TGTGCCAGCAGCTACCTGGCTAGCGGCCGGAATGAGCAGTTCTTC CASSYLASGRNEQFF
TRBJ2-5 TRBV6-5 . . TGTGCCAGCAGTTACTCGGGGGGTCAAGAGACCCAGTACTTC CASSYSGGQETQYF
TRBJ2-3 TRBV2 . TRBD2 TGTGCCAGCAGTGATCTGGCGGGAGCCCCAGATACGCAGTATTTT CASSDLAGAPDTQYF
TRBJ2-1 TRBV7-2 . TRBD2 TGTGCCAGCAGCTTAGTATCTAGCGGGAGGAATGAGCAGTTCTTC CASSLVSSGRNEQFF
TRBJ2-1 TRBV3-1/TRBV3-2 . TRBD2 TGTGCCAGCAGCCACCGCGGGAGGGGGGTTCTGTATGAGCAGTTCTTC CASSHRGRGVLYEQFF
TRBJ1-1 TRBV3-1/TRBV3-2 . TRBD1 TGTGCCAGCAGCCAACTGGACAGGGGGCGCGGGGCTTTCTTT CASSQLDRGRGAFF
TRBJ1-1 TRBV6-1 . TRBD1 TGTGCCAGCAGTGAAGCGTGGGCAGGGGGTGAAGCTTTCTTT CASSEAWAGGEAFF
TRBJ2-2 TRBV5-4 . TRBD2 TGTGCCAGCAGCCAAAGCGGGAGGGGCACCGGGGAGCTGTTTTTT CASSQSGRGTGELFF
TRBJ2-1 TRBV5-1 . TRBD2 TGCGCCAGCAGCTTGGGACTAGCGGCGTTGGGTGAGCAGTTCTTC CASSLGLAALGEQFF
TRBJ2-2 TRBV5-1 . . TGCGCCAGCAGCTTGGATCGGGGTACGGGGGAGCTGTTTTTT CASSLDRGTGELFF
TRBJ2-2 TRBV7-9 . . TGTGCCAGCAGCCCCCCAGGGTTGCCCGGGGAGCTGTTTTTT CASSPPGLPGELFF
TRBJ2-2 TRBV3-1/TRBV3-2 . . TGTGCCAGCAGCCAAGGCAGATCAGGGTTGAGAACCGGGGAGCTGTTTTTT CASSQGRSGLRTGELFF
TRBJ2-1 TRBV2 . . TGTGCCAGCCAGGGGACGGATCTCTACAATGAGCAGTTCTTC CASQGTDLYNEQFF
TRBJ2-1 TRBV27 . . TGTGCCAGCAGTTTACAGCGCCTAAGCTCCTACAATGAGCAGTTCTTC CASSLQRLSSYNEQFF
TRBJ2-2 TRBV5-4 . . TGTGCCAGCAGCCCACAACAGAACACCGGGGAGCTGTTTTTT CASSPQQNTGELFF
TRBJ1-1 TRBV28 . . TGTGCCAGCAGCAGAACCGTGAACACTGAAGCTTTCTTT CASSRTVNTEAFF
TRBJ2-1 TRBV20-1 . TRBD2 TGCAGTGCACCAGCGGGAAATGAGCAGTTCTTC CSAPAGNEQFF
TRBJ1-2 TRBV5-1 once TRBD1 TGCGCCAGCAGCCCTGCAGGGGGCCATGGCTACACCTTC CASSPAGGHGYTF
TRBJ2-3 TRBV18 . . TGTGCCAGCTCACCACCGCGTAAGAATAACAGGGTAATTTCGTCCGATAACGCAGATACGCAGTATTTT CASSPPRKNNRVISSDNADTQYF
TRBJ1-5 TRBV6-2/TRBV6-3 . . TGTGCCAGCAGTTACGGGCAGACAGGACGAAGACCTAGCAATCAGCCCCAGCATTTT CASSYGQTGRRPSNQPQHF
TRBJ2-1 TRBV6-4 . . TGTGCCAGCAGTGACTCGTATTCTGCGGCTAATGAGCAGTTCTTC CASSDSYSAANEQFF
TRBJ1-1 TRBV30 . . TGTGCCTGGAGTGGGAGGGGATCCGACACTGAAGCTTTCTTT CAWSGRGSDTEAFF
TRBJ2-3 TRBV7-9 . TRBD1 TGTGCCAGCAGCTTTCCGACAGGGATGGCAGATACGCAGTATTTT CASSFPTGMADTQYF
TRBJ1-4 TRBV19 . TRBD1 TGTGCCAGTCGCCCCATCGCCCAGGACAGGGGGGTGAGGGAAAAACTGTTTTTT CASRPIAQDRGVREKLFF
TRBJ2-5 TRBV5-8 . . TGTGCCAGCAGCGCATACCACCTCAGGATTAACAAAGAGACCCAGTACTTC CASSAYHLRINKETQYF
TRBJ1-1 TRBV3-1/TRBV3-2 . . TGTGCCAGCACCCAAATGGGGGGAGGGAACACTGAAGCTTTCTTT CASTQMGGGNTEAFF
TRBJ2-1 TRBV5-4 . . TGTGCCAGCAGCTTGGAAGGGGATAGCTCCTACAATGAGCAGTTCTTC CASSLEGDSSYNEQFF
TRBJ2-5 TRBV5-6 . . TGTGCCAGCAGCTGGGACATGCAAGAGACCCAGTACTTC CASSWDMQETQYF
TRBJ2-5 TRBV27 . TRBD2 TGTGCCAGCAGTTTATTGGGACTAGCGGGAGCGCGACCTGAGACCCAGTACTTC CASSLLGLAGARPETQYF
TRBJ1-2 TRBV18 once . TGTGCCAGCTCACCGGCAGGGGTAGGCTACACCTTC CASSPAGVGYTF
TRBJ1-1 TRBV12-5 . . TGTGCTAGTGGTTTCAAGACCAACAGGGTAAGGACTGAAGCTTTCTTT CASGFKTNRVRTEAFF
TRBJ2-1 TRBV2 . . TGTGCCAGCAGTGCTAGCGACCTACAGCAGTTCTTC CASSASDLQQFF
TRBJ1-6 TRBV7-9 few . TGTGCCAGCAGCCGGGAGGGTTCACCCCTCCACTTT CASSREGSPLHF